A single sample gave rise to the 5 T cell receptor beta chains below, sequenced in a study of regulatory T cells in long-lasting Graves disease. Time point defined: newly diagnosed GD, antithyroid drugs for less than 3 months. The TCR library was made from RNA that had been extracted from PBMCs in TRIzol. Investigators prepared the TCR beta libraries by applying iRepertoire HTBI primers and Arm-PCR of CDR3 regions. TCRdb passed the multiplex PCR reads through MiXCR, listing each CDR3 protein once. The top ten clones hold 20% to 25% of a sample with hundreds of thousands of distinct CDR3 sequences, around 15% of them seen once. The sample was also reused in another study, on T cells in Graves' hyperthyroidism and ophthalmopathy.

The sample consisted of peripheral blood mononuclear cells (PBMCs), taken at new diagnosis, from a patient treated with antithyroid drugs. The receptor source for this set is a woman aged 35-60 years with Graves disease.

The chain carries TRBV7-8 and TRBJ1-5; a weak D match, TRBD1 (5 bases). This CDR3 region has 15 residues. CDR1 and CDR2 from the germline V gene are SGHVS and FQNEAQ. The V gene lost 5 bases and the J gene lost 2 bases, with 13 bases spanning the gap. The CDR3 sequence is CASSLGTIRNQPQHF. CDR3 nucleotides: TGTGCCAGCAGCCTAGGGACTATCCGCAATCAGCCCCAGCATTTT. The entire variable domain, with the rest obtained from reference TRBV7-8 and TRBJ1-5, is as follows: GAGVSQSPRYKVAKRGQDVALRCDPISGHVSLFWYQQALGQGPEFLTYFQNEAQLDKSGLPSDRFFAERPEGSVSTLKIQRTQQEDSAVYLCASSLGTIRNQPQHFGDGTRLSIL.

A few counts support this clonotype. The missing conserved phenylalanine or tryptophan at the end of this CDR3 makes a read error likely. The genes are TRBV6-9 and TRBJ1-3; D is unclear. This CDR3 is 15 amino acids long. The germline CDR1 and CDR2 sequences are MNHGY and SVAAGI. V was pared by 3 bases and J by 0 bases, with 9 bases between. CDR3 in DNA: TGTGCCAGCAGTTACTCAGGCAGCTCTGGAAACACCATATATCTT. This encodes CASSYSGSSGNTIYL.

This clonotype was detected a few times. The V gene is TRBV6-1, the J gene TRBJ1-2; no reliable D call. The CDR3 loop spans 13 amino acids. The germline V gene encodes CDR1 MNHNS and CDR2 SASEGT. V was shortened by 8 bases and J by 6 bases, with 16 bases between the two germline ends. The CDR3 nucleotides are TGTGCCAGCCTTTCGAGCGGATCGGATGGCTACACCTTC. Translation gives CASLSSGSDGYTF.

V is TRBV5-4 and J is TRBJ1-1, with 7 bases fitting TRBD1. This CDR3 comprises 13 residues. Germline CDR1 reads SGHNT; CDR2 reads YYREEE (reference sequence). The ends lost 3 bases at V and 6 bases at J; junction bases unmatched: 5. The CDR3 reads CASSSGQQPEAFF. DNA of the CDR3: TGTGCCAGCAGCTCGGGACAGCAACCTGAAGCTTTCTTT.

The chain carries TRBV9 and TRBJ2-6; the D gene is possibly TRBD2 (5 bases). The CDR3 sequence is 19 residues long. Germline CDR1 SGDLS, CDR2 YYNGEE. Deletions cut 0 bases from V and 3 bases from J, with 19 bases between. CDR3 sequence (DNA): TGTGCCAGCAGCGTAGCTAGTCGGGGTGAGGGTCTTGGGGCCAACGTCCTGACTTTC. Encoded protein: CASSVASRGEGLGANVLTF.